The 30 T cell receptor beta chains listed next were all sequenced from one sample in a study of blood T cell repertoires in COVID-19 (dated by TCRdb to 2020 to 2021). Library preparation used the immunoSEQ multiplex PCR assay. This is the immuneACCESS table as TCRdb keeps it, with only in-frame sequences that have V and J called. A part of the clones is gone; compared with another copy, unresolved V genes explain less than half, and the rest is unexplained. This sample lists 250,000 to 300,000 clones; roughly nine tenths were detected once. 2% to 2.5% of the sample belongs to the ten largest clones. The sequencing sample was made of peripheral blood. These receptors were obtained from a woman aged 50 to 65 who had recovered from COVID-19.

The rearrangement joins TRBV30 to TRBJ1-2, with D tentatively TRBD1 (5 bases). CDR1 and CDR2 from the germline V gene are GTSNPN and SVGIG (reference sequence). Between the trimmed V and J ends, which lost 6 bases and 4 bases, there was a span of 15 bases. This CDR3 is 13 amino acids long. CDR3 in amino acids: CACQPTVFYGYTF. The CDR3 nucleotides read TGTGCCTGTCAACCGACAGTCTTCTATGGCTACACCTTC.

The chain has TRBV12-3 or TRBV12-4 and TRBJ2-7; D is uncertain. The CDR3 sequence is 13 residues long. V lost 3 bases and J lost 6, with 12 bases in between. The CDR3 here is CASSFVAFREQYF. CDR3 in DNA: TGTGCCAGCAGTTTTGTAGCATTCCGCGAGCAGTACTTC.

In regard to this clone: This sample also contains other DNA sequences that code for the same CDR3. The chain links TRBV7-3 to TRBJ1-1; D perhaps matches TRBD1 (5 bases). CDR1 SGHTA and CDR2 FQGTGA come from the germline V gene. The ends were cut back, 5 bases at V and 1 base at J, with 11 bases in the middle. This CDR3 comprises 14 residues. The CDR3 protein is CASSPQGANTEAFF. In DNA form, the CDR3 reads TGTGCCAGCAGCCCCCAAGGGGCGAACACTGAAGCTTTCTTT.

This chain joins TRBV5-3 and TRBJ1-4, with D possibly being TRBD1 (5 bases). TRBV5-3 is treated as an ORF (open reading frame) with a function not yet certain. V lost 4 bases and J lost 3, with 16 bases in between. The CDR3 has 16 residues. DNA of the CDR3: TGTGCCAGAAGCCTCGGACCAGACAGATCTAATGAAAAACTGTTTTTT. It codes for CARSLGPDRSNEKLFF.

This clone was observed a single time. The rearrangement joins TRBV19 to TRBJ1-1, with 12 bases that match TRBD1. CDR3 length: 18 amino acids. Germline V CDR1 and CDR2: LNHDA, SQIVND (reference sequence). V shed 6 bases and J 6 bases; nucleotides not matched to a gene: 17. CDR3 nucleotides: TGTGCCAGTAGCCGATTTTTTTTCTCCGGGACAGGGGGCTCTGAAGCTTTCTTT. Its protein product is CASSRFFFSGTGGSEAFF.

On this clone itself: This same CDR3 is encoded by further DNA sequences in the sample. V gene TRBV28 combines with J gene TRBJ2-5; 9 positions agree with TRBD2. The CDR3 length is 13 residues. Germline V gene data show CDR1 as MDHEN and CDR2 as SYDVKM. V was pared by 2 bases and J by 5 bases, with 0 bases of the junction left unmatched. CDR3 region: CASSLSGRETQYF. CDR3 DNA sequence: TGTGCCAGCAGTTTAAGCGGGAGGGAGACCCAGTACTTC.

V and J are TRBV7-5 and TRBJ1-2; the table's D call, TRBD1, was not checked against the DNA. TRBV7-5 is shown as a pseudogene. This CDR3 has 17 amino acids. CDR3 sequence: CARSPGSRLGTRYGYTF. The CDR3, as DNA: TGTGCCAGAAGCCCAGGGTCGCGGCTAGGTACGCGCTATGGCTACACCTTC.

As for this clone: One end of the junction does not line up with germline, which may come from a read error. The chain links TRBV16 to TRBJ1-5; 9 bases agree with TRBD1. Germline values: CDR1 KGHSY, CDR2 FQNENV. The CDR3 contains 16 residues. CDR3 in DNA: TGTGCCGGCAGCCAACCGGGACAGGGAGACGATCAGCCCCAGCATTTT. This encodes CAGSQPGQGDDQPQHF.

The chain carries TRBV7-2 and TRBJ1-2; D perhaps matches TRBD1 (5 bases). V lost 0 bases and J lost 5, with 13 bases in between. The germline CDR1 and CDR2 sequences are SGHTA and FQGNSA. The CDR3 contains 15 residues. The CDR3 DNA is TGTGCCAGCAGCTTAGCGTTAACCGGGGGTTATGGCTACACCTTC. Translated, it gives CASSLALTGGYGYTF.

The genes are TRBV7-8 and TRBJ1-5; the match to TRBD1 covers 8 bases. The ends lost 3 bases at V and 4 bases at J; junction bases unmatched: 2. The CDR3 is 14 residues long. Per the germline V gene, CDR1 is SGHVS and CDR2 is FQNEAQ. The CDR3, as DNA: TGTGCCAGCAGCTTCGGGGACAGGAATCAGCCCCAGCATTTT. Translation gives CASSFGDRNQPQHF. The whole variable domain, remainder taken from reference TRBV7-8 and TRBJ1-5, is GAGVSQSPRYKVAKRGQDVALRCDPISGHVSLFWYQQALGQGPEFLTYFQNEAQLDKSGLPSDRFFAERPEGSVSTLKIQRTQQEDSAVYLCASSFGDRNQPQHFGDGTRLSIL.

There are a few counts of this clone. The chain combines TRBV13 with TRBJ2-1, with a tentative D call TRBD1 (6 bases). The germline gives CDR1 PRHDT, CDR2 FYEKMQ (reference sequence). Trimming cost V 6 bases and J 2 bases, with 20 bases left between them. The CDR3 length is 17 residues. The CDR3 DNA is TGTGCCAGCAGTCATACCCGAACCAGGACAGCCTACAATGAGCAGTTCTTC. It codes for CASSHTRTRTAYNEQFF.

V and J are TRBV3-1 (or the pseudogene TRBV3-2) and TRBJ2-3; TRBD2 agrees at 12 bases. V lost 0 bases and J lost 4; bases outside the gene matches: 17. CDR1 is LGHDT, CDR2 YNNKEL, per germline (reference sequence). CDR3 length: 21 amino acids. CDR3 in amino acids: CASSQDPKPPLAGGLADTQYF. As DNA, the CDR3 is TGTGCCAGCAGCCAAGATCCCAAGCCCCCACTAGCGGGAGGATTGGCAGATACGCAGTATTTT.

The chain has TRBV9 and TRBJ1-6; 10 bases fit TRBD1. The germline CDR1 and CDR2 sequences are SGDLS and YYNGEE. The CDR3 sequence is 15 residues long. Unmatched junction bases numbered 0, after V lost 3 bases and J lost 3 bases. For the CDR3, the DNA is TGTGCCAGCAGCGGGGACAGGGGCTATAATTCACCCCTCCACTTT. Residues: CASSGDRGYNSPLHF.

This chain connects TRBV28 to TRBJ2-3, with unresolved D. The CDR3 extends over 14 amino acids. Germline V CDR1 and CDR2: MDHEN, SYDVKM. V was cut by 2 bases and J by 0 bases, with 6 bases left in between. CDR3 bases: TGTGCCAGCAGTTTAACTACTAGCACAGATACGCAGTATTTT. Translated, it gives CASSLTTSTDTQYF.

For the CDR3, the DNA is TGCAGTGCTCGTGGACAGGGAACAAGCGAGCAGTACTTC. It encodes CSARGQGTSEQYF. The chain joins TRBV20-1 to TRBJ2-7; 8 bases map to TRBD1. Germline loops: CDR1 DFQATT, CDR2 SNEGSKA (reference sequence). V gave up 5 bases and J gave up 6 bases; unmatched junction bases: 9. The CDR3 sequence is 13 residues long.

This chain links TRBV28 with TRBJ1-2; D possibly corresponds to TRBD1 (5 bases). The CDR3 runs to 12 residues. Germline V gene lookup returns CDR1 MDHEN and CDR2 SYDVKM. V was shortened by 11 bases and J by 4 bases, with 14 bases between the two germline ends. The CDR3 here is CASRAGLYGYTF. CDR3 coding DNA: TGTGCCTCCAGGGCAGGGCTCTATGGCTACACCTTC.

This rearrangement joins TRBV2 to TRBJ2-7; D gene ambiguous. The CDR3 loop spans 15 amino acids. V was shortened by 0 bases and J by 0 bases, with 9 bases between the two germline ends. Germline V CDR1 and CDR2: SNHLY, FYNNEI. CDR3 sequence (DNA): TGTGCCAGCAGTGAAGCCCCCCAGAACTCCTACGAGCAGTACTTC. This sequence encodes CASSEAPQNSYEQYF. Combining the CDR3 with reference TRBV2 and TRBJ2-7 gives the whole variable domain EPEVTQTPSHQVTQMGQEVILRCVPISNHLYFYWYRQILGQKVEFLVSFYNNEISEKSEIFDDQFSVERPDGSNFTLKIRSTKLEDSAMYFCASSEAPQNSYEQYFGPGTRLTVT.

The chain carries TRBV6-5 and TRBJ1-2; possible D gene TRBD1, 5 bases. Germline loops: CDR1 MNHEY, CDR2 SVGAGI. The CDR3 is 13 amino acids. Trimming removed 6 bases at V and 4 bases at J, with 12 bases between. In nucleotides, the CDR3 is TGTGCCAGCAGATTCGACAGAACCTATGGCTACACCTTC. Translating gives CASRFDRTYGYTF.

The CDR3 is CASSLQDGTDTQYF. CDR3 coding DNA: TGCGCCAGCAGCTTACAGGACGGAACAGATACGCAGTATTTT. The gene calls are TRBV5-1 and TRBJ2-3, with TRBD1 as a possible D gene (5 bases). CDR3 length: 14 residues. The V gene lost 2 bases and the J gene lost 3 bases, with 10 bases spanning the gap. The germline V gene has CDR1 SGHRS and CDR2 YFSETQ.

J is TRBJ2-5 and V is TRBV27; TRBD1 aligns across 7 bases. The germline gives CDR1 MNHEY, CDR2 SMNVEV (reference sequence). The CDR3 has 14 residues. Trimming took 6 bases from V and 2 from J; bases not matched to a gene: 6. The CDR3 region has the DNA TGTGCCAGCAGGCCGACAGGGAAACAAGAGACCCAGTACTTC. It is translated as CASRPTGKQETQYF.

The chain recombines TRBV28 with TRBJ1-1; no definite D call. V was shortened by 4 bases and J by 11 bases, with 11 bases between the two germline ends. The germline V gene encodes CDR1 MDHEN and CDR2 SYDVKM. The CDR3 totals 11 residues. In nucleotides, the CDR3 is TGTGCCAGCAGTTGGGTCTTCGGGGCTTTCTTT. It translates to CASSWVFGAFF.

This sequence joins TRBV21-1 and TRBJ2-3; the table calls TRBD1, which could not be checked here. TRBV21-1 is designated a pseudogene. There are 19 residues in the CDR3. The CDR3 protein is CASRRTGPFSSFFTDTQYF. CDR3 nucleotides: TGTGCCAGCAGGCGGACAGGCCCCTTTTCGTCTTTTTTCACAGATACGCAGTATTTT.

The chain recombines TRBV9 with TRBJ2-1; TRBD2 agrees at 9 bases. This CDR3 spans 18 amino acids. J lost 0 bases, V lost 1 base, and 8 bases had no gene match. Germline values: CDR1 SGDLS, CDR2 YYNGEE. This CDR3 is CASSVRGVAGASYNEQFF. CDR3 DNA: TGTGCCAGCAGCGTAAGAGGAGTAGCGGGGGCCTCCTACAATGAGCAGTTCTTC.

The V and J genes are TRBV13 and TRBJ2-1; 8 nucleotides align to TRBD2. Germline V gives CDR1 PRHDT, CDR2 FYEKMQ (reference sequence). The V segment lost 6 bases and the J segment 4 bases; nucleotides outside the gene matches: 8. This CDR3 has 15 amino acids. CDR3 amino acids: CASSHSGTLYNEQFF. CDR3 nucleotides: TGTGCCAGCAGTCATAGCGGGACGCTATACAATGAGCAGTTCTTC. Drawing the rest from reference TRBV13 and TRBJ2-1, the complete variable domain is AAGVIQSPRHLIKEKRETATLKCYPIPRHDTVYWYQQGPGQDPQFLISFYEKMQSDKGSIPDRFSAQQFSDYHSELNMSSLELGDSALYFCASSHSGTLYNEQFFGPGTRLTVL.

In this sample, this clone turned up once. The chain couples TRBV5-1 to TRBJ1-6; 9 bases are a match to TRBD1. The germline CDR1 and CDR2 sequences are SGHRS and YFSETQ. This CDR3 has 14 residues. V was pared by 3 bases and J by 8 bases, with 3 bases of the junction left unmatched. The CDR3 DNA reads TGCGCCAGCAGCTCACAGGGGGCAGATTCACCCCTCCACTTT. It translates to CASSSQGADSPLHF.

The chain couples TRBV9 to TRBJ1-1; possibly TRBD1 for D (6 bases). V shed 4 bases and J shed 1 base, with 11 bases lying between them. CDR1 and CDR2 (germline): SGDLS, YYNGEE. This CDR3 contains 14 residues. This CDR3 reads CASSPGGANTEAFF. Here the CDR3 DNA reads TGTGCCAGCAGCCCGGGGGGGGCGAACACTGAAGCTTTCTTT.

The chain is built from TRBV11-2 and TRBJ1-2, with no clear D. Trimming stripped 5 bases from V and 2 bases from J, with 9 bases between. CDR3 size: 13 residues. Looked up from germline, CDR1 is SGHAT and CDR2 is FQNNGV. The CDR3 spells CASSPWENYGYTF. CDR3 nucleotides: TGTGCCAGCAGCCCATGGGAGAACTATGGCTACACCTTC.

The chain recombines TRBV5-4 with TRBJ2-7; weak D call: TRBD1 (5 bases). There are 13 residues in the CDR3. Germline V lookup: CDR1 SGHNT, CDR2 YYREEE (reference sequence). V was shortened by 5 bases and J by 6 bases, with 15 bases between the two germline ends. CDR3 in amino acids: CASRPGARGEQYF. The CDR3 DNA reads as TGTGCCAGCAGACCCGGCGCAAGGGGCGAGCAGTACTTC. Using reference TRBV5-4 and TRBJ2-7 for the parts outside the CDR3, the full variable domain is ETGVTQSPTHLIKTRGQQVTLRCSSQSGHNTVSWYQQALGQGPQFIFQYYREEENGRGNFPPRFSGLQFPNYSSELNVNALELDDSALYLCASRPGARGEQYFGPGTRLTVT.

The chain recombines TRBV12-1 with TRBJ2-1; the table's D gene call, TRBD2, was not cross checked with the DNA. TRBV12-1 is given as a pseudogene. This CDR3 has 17 residues. In DNA, the CDR3 is TGTGCCAGCAGCTTTCCGGGACTAGCGGGGGGGCCTAATGAGCAGTTCTTC. Its protein is CASSFPGLAGGPNEQFF.

The rearrangement links TRBV7-2 to TRBJ1-3; TRBD1 agrees at 8 bases. Germline V gene lookup returns CDR1 SGHTA and CDR2 FQGNSA. The CDR3 has 15 amino acids. Germline trimming cut 6 bases from V and 0 bases from J; bases unmatched to any gene: 4. DNA of the CDR3: TGTGCCAGCAGATCCAGGGGGCTCTCTGGAAACACCATATATTTT. Translation: CASRSRGLSGNTIYF.